The present entry profiles one T cell receptor (beta chain) with its context. The antigen remains unidentified. Sequencing was performed with immunoSEQ multiplex PCR; in TCRdb, only in-frame clones are kept and a portion is missing. The data hold 20,000 to 25,000 clones, with approximately 80% observed a single time. The sample comes from a study of PD-1 blockade in classical Hodgkin lymphoma. As to time point: cycle 4 day 1 (C4D1), after more than five weeks of nivolumab. Brentuximab vedotin exposure varied among the patients, all of whom had relapsed after autologous stem cell transplantation. This CDR3 has 15 residues. Germline loops: CDR1 SGHNT, CDR2 YYREEE (reference sequence). V dropped 5 bases and J dropped 0 bases, with 13 bases sitting between them. Points from the study as a whole: The study found complete responders had baseline diversity similar to newly diagnosed patients.

This TCR was sampled from a human donor with classical Hodgkin lymphoma. This specimen consisted of peripheral blood mononuclear cells (PBMCs), obtained before the fourth cycle of nivolumab. The gene calls are TRBV5-4 and TRBJ2-3; D might be TRBD1 (6 bases). Here the CDR3 reads CASRNGGQSTDTQYF. CDR3 nucleotide sequence: TGTGCCAGCAGGAATGGGGGCCAAAGCACAGATACGCAGTATTTT.